This is a list of T cell receptor beta chains from one sample in a study of blood T cell repertoires in COVID-19. Generated by immunoSEQ multiplex PCR, the TCRdb table keeps only in-frame clones and is missing some. This repertoire shows fewer than 20,000 clones, roughly nine tenths found once; its top ten account for 7.2%. The sequencing sample was made of peripheral blood. These receptor sequences come from a human donor in a cohort sampled during active COVID-19. The CDR3 runs from the conserved cysteine through the conserved F or W. A D gene is named only where the DNA matches it firmly. Only some rows state a clone size, as once, few, many or a class for expanded clones.

NA	TRBV2	TRBJ1-1	TRBD1	TGTGCCAGCAGTGAATTCCAGGGGGAACCCACTGAAGCTTTCTTT	CASSEFQGEPTEAFF
NA	TRBV4-2	TRBJ1-6	NA	TGTGCCAGCAGCCAAGATCGACAGAGAAATTCACCCCTCCACTTT	CASSQDRQRNSPLHF
NA	TRBV5-4	TRBJ2-7	TRBD1	TGTGCCAGCAGCAAGGGACAGATCTACGAGCAGTACTTC	CASSKGQIYEQYF
NA	TRBV11-2	TRBJ2-1	TRBD2	TGTGCCAGCAGCTTAACCGGGACTAGCGGATACAATGAGCAGTTCTTC	CASSLTGTSGYNEQFF
NA	TRBV5-1	TRBJ2-2	NA	TGCGCCAGCAGCTTGGGGCAGACCGGGGAGCTGTTTTTT	CASSLGQTGELFF
few	TRBV18	TRBJ1-5	NA	TGTGCCAGCTCACAGGCAGGGGATCAGCCCCAGCATTTT	CASSQAGDQPQHF
NA	TRBV11-2	TRBJ2-1	NA	TGTGCCAGCAGCTTAAGGGGGGGGTTGAGCTCCTACAATGAGCAGTTCTTC	CASSLRGGLSSYNEQFF
NA	TRBV18	TRBJ2-1	TRBD2	TGTGCCAGCACCCCGGTCGGCGGGAGAATAGTTGAGCAGTTCTTC	CASTPVGGRIVEQFF
NA	TRBV10-3	TRBJ1-2	TRBD1	TGTGCCATCAGTGAGGCAACAGGGGGTGGCATCAGAGGCTACACCTTC	CAISEATGGGIRGYTF
once	TRBV12-5	TRBJ2-5	TRBD2	TGTGCTAGTGGCCCGAGCGGGGCTCGAGAGACCCAGTACTTC	CASGPSGARETQYF
NA	TRBV30	TRBJ1-2	NA	TGTGCCTGGAGTCCGACAGCCTATGGCTACACCTTC	CAWSPTAYGYTF
NA	TRBV27	TRBJ1-5	NA	TGTGCCAGCAGTCTCAAACCCCAGGGAATCAGCAATCAGCCCCAGCATTTT	CASSLKPQGISNQPQHF
NA	TRBV7-3	TRBJ2-3	TRBD2	TGTGCCAGCAGCCGAGCGGGAGGGAGCACAGATACGCAGTATTTT	CASSRAGGSTDTQYF
NA	TRBV18	TRBJ1-5	TRBD1	TGTGCCAGCTCACTCGGGACAGAGGGGGTCTATCAGCCCCAGCATTTT	CASSLGTEGVYQPQHF
NA	TRBV21-1	TRBJ2-7	NA	TGTGCCAGCAGCAGAACAGGGTCCTACGAGCAGTACTTC	CASSRTGSYEQYF
NA	TRBV5-5	TRBJ2-7	TRBD1	TGTGCCAGCAGCTTGGGTGACAGGGGCAACGAGCAGTACTTC	CASSLGDRGNEQYF
NA	TRBV12-5	TRBJ2-3	NA	TGTGCTAGTGGTTTTTGGGGGCCGGGAACAGATACGCAGTATTTT	CASGFWGPGTDTQYF
NA	TRBV5-5	TRBJ1-6	NA	TGTGCCAGCAGCTTCCAGGGTGGCTATAATTCACCCCTCCACTTT	CASSFQGGYNSPLHF
NA	TRBV6-6	TRBJ2-7	TRBD2	TGTGCCAGCACCTCAGCGGGGGGTATCTCCTACGAGCAGTACTTC	CASTSAGGISYEQYF
NA	TRBV7-8	TRBJ1-1	NA	TGTGCCAGCCGGGGGAGAGGTGAAGCTTTCTTT	CASRGRGEAFF
NA	TRBV5-6	TRBJ1-1	NA	TGTGCCAGCAGCCTACTAAGAGGGGGGGGCACTGAAGCTTTCTTT	CASSLLRGGGTEAFF
NA	TRBV6-5	TRBJ2-7	TRBD2	TGTGCCAGCAGGAGCAAACTAGCGGGATACTACGAGCAGTACTTC	CASRSKLAGYYEQYF
NA	TRBV6-6	TRBJ2-1	TRBD1	TGTGCCAGCAGCGTTAGACAGGGAGACTACAATGAGCAGTTCTTC	CASSVRQGDYNEQFF
NA	TRBV27	TRBJ1-2	NA	TGTGCCAGCAGTTTTGGGGGGTGGGGTGGCTACACCTTC	CASSFGGWGGYTF
NA	TRBV30	TRBJ2-5	TRBD2	TGTGCCTGGAGTACCGGGACTAGAGAGACCCAGTACTTC	CAWSTGTRETQYF
NA	TRBV30	TRBJ1-1	TRBD1	TGTGCCTGGAGTATCCACAGGGGGTTCACTGAAGCTTTCTTT	CAWSIHRGFTEAFF
NA	TRBV10-2	TRBJ2-1	TRBD2	TGCGCCAGCAGTGAGCGGGAGGTTTACAATGAGCAGTTCTTC	CASSEREVYNEQFF
few	TRBV9	TRBJ1-3	NA	TGTGCCAGCAGCGTAGGGTTCCAAGAGAGGGCTGGAAACACCATATATTTT	CASSVGFQERAGNTIYF
NA	TRBV5-6	TRBJ2-5	TRBD1	TGTGCCAGCAGCTTGGGACAGGGTCTCTTACAGACCCAGTACTTC	CASSLGQGLLQTQYF
NA	TRBV7-9	TRBJ2-5	TRBD1	TGTGCCAGCAGCCGCGGACAGGGTGAGACCCAGTACTTC	CASSRGQGETQYF
once	TRBV6-5	TRBJ2-1	TRBD1	TGTGCCAGCACCCAGCTGGGACAGGGCCACAATGAGCAGTTCTTC	CASTQLGQGHNEQFF
once	TRBV6-5	TRBJ1-1	NA	TGTGCCAGCAGTTACTTTTGGCAGGCTAACACTGAAGCTTTCTTT	CASSYFWQANTEAFF
NA	TRBV6-6	TRBJ2-2	NA	TGTGCCAGCAGGCGGGGCCAAGGAGAATCCGCCGGGGAGCTGTTTTTT	CASRRGQGESAGELFF
NA	TRBV6-1	TRBJ2-3	TRBD2	TGTGCCAGCAGTGTTGCCGGACTAGCTACGAGCACAGATACGCAGTATTTT	CASSVAGLATSTDTQYF
once	TRBV5-6	TRBJ1-2	TRBD1	TGTGCCAGCAGCTTGGGGCGACAGGGATTGAGGTATGGCTACACCTTC	CASSLGRQGLRYGYTF
NA	TRBV18	TRBJ1-2	TRBD1	TGTGCCAGCTCACCGCAGGGACAGTCTGTCTACACCTTC	CASSPQGQSVYTF
NA	TRBV19	TRBJ2-3	NA	TGTGCCAGTAGTATCGGGCGGGGTCACACAGATACGCAGTATTTT	CASSIGRGHTDTQYF
once	TRBV6-6	TRBJ2-7	NA	TGTGCCAGCAGGAGTTACGAGCAGTACTTC	CASRSYEQYF
NA	TRBV10-3	TRBJ1-6	NA	TGTGCCATCAGTGCGACCGGGACTGAGGGAAATCGGGGCTCACCCCTCCACTTT	CAISATGTEGNRGSPLHF
NA	TRBV10-3	TRBJ2-7	NA	TGTGCCATCGGACGCCCGCGGGATACCCTCTACGAGCAGTACTTC	CAIGRPRDTLYEQYF
few	TRBV5-6	TRBJ2-7	NA	TGTGCCAGCAGCTTATCTAGCTACGAGCAGTACTTC	CASSLSSYEQYF
NA	TRBV6-5	TRBJ2-7	NA	TGTGCCAGCAGTTACGGGGAGCGCTACGAGCAGTACTTC	CASSYGERYEQYF
NA	TRBV7-9	TRBJ2-6	NA	TGTGCCAGCAGCGCGCGGGCCAACGTCCTGACTTTC	CASSARANVLTF
NA	TRBV12-5	TRBJ2-1	TRBD2	TGTGCTAGTGGTCCGGGGACTAGCGGGAAGGTCAAGCAGTTCTTC	CASGPGTSGKVKQFF
NA	TRBV6-5	TRBJ2-7	NA	TGTGCCAGCAGCGCGGCCTTTACCGACGGCTACGAGCAGTACTTC	CASSAAFTDGYEQYF
NA	TRBV20-1	TRBJ1-5	NA	TGCAGTGCTAGTCGTCAGGGAGGTGGACAGCCCCAGCATTTT	CSASRQGGGQPQHF